This passage covers 9 T cell receptor beta chains from one sample sequenced in a study of CD8 T cells in ankylosing spondylitis. TCRdb re-analysed the 5' RACE reads in MiXCR, keeping a single row per CDR3 protein. The sample holds just over 350,000 distinct CDR3 sequences, 20% to 25% seen once. The material sequenced was blood, either unsorted or a sorted T cell fraction (not recorded which). The receptors here all came from a male donor with ankylosing spondylitis or in good health (not recorded which).

The CDR3 DNA sequence: TGCAGCGTTGAGGACAGGGTCAGGTCCTACGAGCAGTACTTC. Protein product: CSVEDRVRSYEQYF. V usage is TRBV29-1 and J usage is TRBJ2-7; TRBD1 matches 8 bases. J gave up 1 base and V 3 bases, and 5 bases lay outside the gene matches. Germline V gene sequence: CDR1 SQVTM, CDR2 ANQGSEA. The CDR3 is 14 amino acids.

The rearrangement joins TRBV20-1 to TRBJ2-5, with 10 bases that match TRBD2. Trimming cost V 5 bases and J 7 bases; bases outside gene matches: 16. The CDR3 runs to 16 residues. Per germline, CDR1 DFQATT and CDR2 SNEGSKA (reference sequence). In DNA form, the CDR3 reads TGCAGTGCTGGAGGATCACCTAGCGGGGGATGGGGGACCCAGTACTTC. Its protein product is CSAGGSPSGGWGTQYF.

This clonotype was observed many times. This chain links TRBV29-1 with TRBJ2-7; TRBD1 aligns across 9 bases. The CDR3 consists of 16 residues. Germline CDR1 reads SQVTM; CDR2 reads ANQGSEA. V lost 1 base to trimming and J lost 6 bases; unmatched junction nucleotides: 13. CDR3 amino acids: CSVEGFDRGFPGEQYF. The CDR3, as DNA: TGCAGCGTTGAAGGGTTCGACAGGGGGTTTCCGGGCGAGCAGTACTTC.

The gene calls are TRBV6-1 and TRBJ2-7, with D unresolved. V lost 8 bases to trimming and J lost 0 bases, with 11 bases between them. There are 13 residues in the CDR3. Germline V gene lookup returns CDR1 MNHNS and CDR2 SASEGT. DNA of the CDR3: TGTGCCAGCGTCGTCCAATACTCCTACGAGCAGTACTTC. Amino acid sequence: CASVVQYSYEQYF.

This clonotype was seen a few times. The chain joins TRBV30 to TRBJ1-1; 7 bases fit TRBD1. The CDR3 consists of 13 residues. Per germline, CDR1 GTSNPN and CDR2 SVGIG (reference sequence). The junction had 5 bases not matched to a gene; V was cut back by 5 bases and J by 2 bases. CDR3 in DNA: TGTGCCTGGGATGACAGGGTAAACACTGAAGCTTTCTTT. Its protein product is CAWDDRVNTEAFF.

The CDR3: CASSPDGYTEAFF. The CDR3 bases are TGTGCCAGCAGTCCGGACGGATACACTGAAGCTTTCTTT. V is TRBV6-1 and J is TRBJ1-1; D is unclear. The CDR3 has 13 residues. CDR1 and CDR2 from the germline V gene are MNHNS and SASEGT. Trimming took 5 bases from V and 3 from J, leaving 10 bases between them.

The sample holds a few counts of this clonotype. J is TRBJ2-7 and V is TRBV3-1, with D possibly matching TRBD2 (6 bases). The CDR3 is 15 residues long. Trimming removed 4 bases from V and 0 bases from J, with 13 bases in between. Germline values: CDR1 LGHDT, CDR2 YNNKEL (reference sequence). The CDR3 spells CASSPLRDFSYEQYF. In DNA form, the CDR3 reads TGTGCCAGCAGCCCACTCCGGGACTTCTCCTACGAGCAGTACTTC.

This chain connects TRBV12-3 or TRBV12-4 to TRBJ1-4; TRBD1 matches at 7 bases. V gave up 7 bases and J gave up 3 bases; unmatched junction bases: 5. CDR3 size: 14 residues. CDR3 nucleotides: TGTGCCAGCAAAGACAGGGAAGCTAATGAAAAACTGTTTTTT. Translating it yields CASKDREANEKLFF.

The chain couples TRBV6-1 to TRBJ1-4; D not certain. With 3 bases removed from V and 1 base from J, the gap between germline ends came to 3 bases. Germline V gene data show CDR1 as MNHNS and CDR2 as SASEGT. The CDR3 sequence is 13 residues long. The chain's CDR3 is CASSDITNEKLFF. CDR3 bases: TGTGCCAGCAGTGACATAACTAATGAAAAACTGTTTTTT.